Presented here are 25 T cell receptor beta chains from one specimen sequenced in a study of post-analysis software for immune sequencing data. Tagging with unique molecular identifiers was a feature of the TCR beta cDNA libraries. TCRdb re-derived calls from the PCR reads in MiXCR, one entry per CDR3 protein. The repertoire has fewer than 600,000 distinct CDR3 sequences, around 40% of them found once; the top ten carry around an eighth. Study-wide points: Compared with controls, patients had more of five or six TRBV segments, including TRBV5-6, TRBV5-1 and TRBV20-1.

The antigens these receptors bind are not known. The sample comprised blood. Receptors were obtained from a girl aged 5-17 years with multiple sclerosis.

With regard to this clonotype: An end of the junction does not agree with germline; a read error may underlie this. The V gene is TRBV12-3 or TRBV12-4, the J gene TRBJ2-3, with 12 positions matching TRBD2. CDR3 length: 15 residues. In DNA, the CDR3 is TGTGCCAGCAACCCGGGACTAGCGGGCACAGATGCGCAATATTTT. This translates into CASNPGLAGTDAQYF.

In this sample, this clonotype turned up once. J is TRBJ2-6 and V is TRBV28; TRBD1 matches 8 bases. The CDR3 sequence is 19 residues long. From germline, CDR1 is MDHEN and CDR2 SYDVKM. V was pared by 5 bases and J by 1 base, with 13 bases of the junction left unmatched. As DNA, the CDR3 is TGTGCCAGCAGTGCTCAAACGGGACAGGTGATATCTGGGGCCAACGTCCTGACTTTC. This translates into CASSAQTGQVISGANVLTF. Variable domain in full (rest from reference TRBV28 and TRBJ2-6): DVKVTQSSRYLVKRTGEKVFLECVQDMDHENMFWYRQDPGLGLRLIYFSYDVKMKEKGDIPEGYSVSREKKERFSLILESASTNQTSMYLCASSAQTGQVISGANVLTFGAGSRLTVL.

The chain combines TRBV10-3 with TRBJ2-7; 10 bases are a match to TRBD1. The last part of the DNA fits TRBJ2-5 better; the J call may be wrong. The CDR3 length is 13 residues. Looked up from germline, CDR1 is ENHRY and CDR2 is SYGVKD. The CDR3 coding sequence is TGTGCCATCAGCCAGACAGGGGGCGAGACCCAGTACTTC. Protein product: CAISQTGGETQYF.

This clonotype was observed a handful of times. The J gene is TRBJ2-1, the V gene TRBV20-1, with TRBD2 matching 10 bases. CDR1 and CDR2 from the germline V gene are DFQATT and SNEGSKA (reference sequence). Germline trimming cut 0 bases from V and 4 bases from J; bases unmatched to any gene: 12. The CDR3 spans 18 residues. CDR3 loop: CSARDKYPTSGRYNEQFF. CDR3 coding DNA: TGCAGTGCTAGAGATAAATATCCGACTAGCGGGCGTTACAATGAGCAGTTCTTC.

This clonotype was counted between two and nine times. The V and J genes are TRBV5-1 and TRBJ2-1; D is unclear. Germline loops: CDR1 SGHRS, CDR2 YFSETQ. The CDR3 spans 14 residues. The V gene lost 4 bases and the J gene lost 4 bases, with 12 bases spanning the gap. The CDR3 sequence is CASSPAFSYNEQFF. The CDR3 region has the DNA TGCGCCAGCAGCCCCGCTTTTTCATACAATGAGCAGTTCTTC.

This clonotype has just a few counts. The chain couples TRBV7-2 to TRBJ2-5; weak D call: TRBD2 (5 bases). The V gene lost 2 bases and the J gene lost 11 bases, with 15 bases spanning the gap. The length of the CDR3 is 13 residues. Per the germline V gene, CDR1 is SGHTA and CDR2 is FQGNSA. The CDR3 sequence is CASSLPDRGEQYF. CDR3 coding DNA: TGTGCCAGCAGCTTACCAGACCGGGGAGAGCAGTACTTC.

This chain uses TRBV3-1 with TRBJ1-1; D call uncertain. V lost 3 bases and J 6 bases, leaving 11 bases between the germline ends. The CDR3 has 13 residues. Germline V CDR1 and CDR2: LGHDT, YNNKEL (reference sequence). The CDR3 spells CASSQTKGAEAFF. CDR3 DNA sequence: TGTGCCAGCAGCCAGACGAAGGGCGCTGAAGCTTTCTTT.

The rearrangement uses TRBV24-1 and TRBJ2-3, with 10 bases lining up with TRBD1. CDR1 is KGHDR, CDR2 SFDVKD, per germline. CDR3 length equals 17 residues. V lost 4 bases and J lost 9; bases outside the gene matches: 15. In nucleotides, the CDR3 is TGTGCCACCAGTGACCAACGGACAGGGACAGGGGCAGTGACGCAGTATTTT. This codes for CATSDQRTGTGAVTQYF.

This clonotype has just one count. The rearrangement links TRBV2 to TRBJ2-1; tentatively, D is TRBD2 (5 bases). Germline V gene lookup returns CDR1 SNHLY and CDR2 FYNNEI. The V end lost 8 bases, the J end lost 2 bases, and 10 bases lay between the germline ends. The length of the CDR3 is 13 residues. As DNA, the CDR3 is TGTGCCAGCCGACTACGGGCCTACAATGAGCAGTTCTTC. Its translation: CASRLRAYNEQFF.

This clonotype has only a few counts. The chain joins TRBV28 to TRBJ2-4; 9 nucleotides align to TRBD1. This CDR3 is 13 amino acids long. V dropped 10 bases and J dropped 8; count of bases not matched to a gene: 9. Germline-derived CDR1 and CDR2 are MDHEN and SYDVKM. The chain's CDR3 is CATLTGGADIQYF. Here the CDR3 DNA reads TGTGCCACCCTAACAGGGGGCGCCGACATTCAGTACTTC.

This sequence joins TRBV28 and TRBJ2-7, with 7 bases identical to TRBD2. With V trimmed by 6 bases and J by 0 bases, 8 bases remained unmatched. The CDR3 extends over 15 amino acids. The V gene's germline CDR1 is MDHEN and CDR2 SYDVKM. DNA for the CDR3: TGTGCCAGCAGCACCAAGGGACTACCCTCCTACGAGCAGTACTTC. Translating gives CASSTKGLPSYEQYF.

This clonotype has only a few counts. This chain joins TRBV20-1 and TRBJ2-1, with TRBD2 matching 8 bases. This CDR3 is 17 amino acids long. CDR1 and CDR2 (germline): DFQATT, SNEGSKA (reference sequence). J lost 0 bases, V lost 5 bases, and 12 bases had no gene match. The CDR3 sequence: CSAPTREGSSSYNEQFF. The CDR3 DNA reads as TGCAGTGCTCCCACCCGGGAGGGTTCGAGCTCCTACAATGAGCAGTTCTTC.

This clonotype was seen only a few times. J is TRBJ2-1 and V is TRBV2; 7 bases map to TRBD2. The V gene end was trimmed by 5 bases and the J gene end by 4 bases; junction bases not matched to a gene: 5. Germline CDR1 SNHLY, CDR2 FYNNEI. The CDR3 has 14 residues. The CDR3 here is CASSLLAQYNEQFF. Written as DNA, the CDR3 is TGTGCCAGCAGTTTACTAGCGCAATACAATGAGCAGTTCTTC.

This clonotype was found many times. V gene TRBV28 combines with J gene TRBJ2-5; TRBD1 matches at 11 bases. CDR3 length: 15 amino acids. Germline lookup yields CDR1 MDHEN and CDR2 SYDVKM. J was trimmed by 4 bases and V by 5 bases; bases with no gene match: 6. This CDR3 is CASSTPGQGGETQYF. The CDR3 DNA follows: TGTGCCAGCAGTACACCGGGACAGGGGGGAGAGACCCAGTACTTC.

CDR3 protein: CSARALGSSYNEQFF. DNA for the CDR3: TGCAGTGCTAGGGCTCTCGGGAGCTCCTACAATGAGCAGTTCTTC. The chain links TRBV20-1 to TRBJ2-1; D might be TRBD2 (6 bases). V was pared by 3 bases and J by 0 bases, with 12 bases between. The germline CDR1 and CDR2 sequences are DFQATT and SNEGSKA (reference sequence). This CDR3 spans 15 amino acids.

This clonotype was recorded a few times. This chain joins TRBV10-3 and TRBJ2-6; TRBD2 is a possible D gene (6 bases). This CDR3 is built from 16 residues. Per the germline V gene, CDR1 is ENHRY and CDR2 is SYGVKD. Trimming pared 4 bases from V and 3 bases from J, leaving 13 bases between. The CDR3 spells CAISGDRGGGANVLTF. DNA for the CDR3: TGTGCCATCAGTGGTGATCGGGGAGGTGGGGCCAACGTCCTGACTTTC.

This rearrangement joins TRBV4-1 to TRBJ1-5, with TRBD1 as a possible D gene (5 bases). The CDR3 has 14 residues. Germline V gene data show CDR1 as MGHRA and CDR2 as YSYEKL. The V end lost 0 bases, the J end lost 4 bases, and 7 bases lay between the germline ends. CDR3 residues: CASSQDRVNQPQHF. The CDR3 DNA follows: TGCGCCAGCAGCCAAGACAGGGTTAATCAGCCCCAGCATTTT.

The genes are TRBV20-1 and TRBJ2-3, with 10 bases fitting TRBD2. V trimming: 2 bases; J trimming: 0 bases; junction bases outside the gene matches: 5. The CDR3 loop spans 16 amino acids. CDR1 and CDR2 from the germline V gene are DFQATT and SNEGSKA (reference sequence). In nucleotides, the CDR3 is TGCAGTGCTAGACCCGGGACTAGCGTAAGCACAGATACGCAGTATTTT. It specifies CSARPGTSVSTDTQYF.

This clonotype was counted between two and nine times. The chain employs TRBV29-1 and TRBJ2-3; D not certain. Germline CDR1 SQVTM, CDR2 ANQGSEA. V was shortened by 6 bases and J by 5 bases, with 12 bases between the two germline ends. This CDR3 is 12 amino acids long. In DNA, the CDR3 is TGCAGCGTACGCGGAATGATAGATACGCAGTATTTT. It is translated as CSVRGMIDTQYF.

The J gene is TRBJ2-1, the V gene TRBV10-3; D unclear. CDR3 length equals 16 residues. V gave up 2 bases and J gave up 0 bases, with 11 bases separating them. Germline values: CDR1 ENHRY, CDR2 SYGVKD. CDR3 sequence (DNA): TGTGCCATCAGTGAGCGTGTGGGCGGCTCCTACAATGAGCAGTTCTTC. Protein product: CAISERVGGSYNEQFF.

This clonotype has a single count. The rearrangement uses TRBV7-9 and TRBJ2-4, with D perhaps TRBD1 (5 bases). The J call could be wrong; TRBJ2-7 is a better fit for the DNA end. Germline V gives CDR1 SEHNR, CDR2 FQNEAQ (reference sequence). The CDR3 has 13 amino acids. The CDR3 DNA reads TGTGCCAGCAGCTTAGATCCAGGGCTCGAGCAGTACTTC. Translated, it gives CASSLDPGLEQYF.

V is TRBV15 and J is TRBJ2-5; D not resolved. The CDR3 is 15 residues long. Trimming stripped 0 bases from V and 5 bases from J, with 13 bases between. Germline CDR1 is LNHNV and CDR2 is YYDKDF (reference sequence). The chain's CDR3 is CATSRDRALGETQYF. The CDR3 nucleotides are TGTGCCACCAGCAGAGATCGGGCGCTAGGGGAGACCCAGTACTTC. Looking up the rest from reference TRBV15 and TRBJ2-5 gives the full variable domain: DAMVIQNPRYQVTQFGKPVTLSCSQTLNHNVMYWYQQKSSQAPKLLFHYYDKDFNNEADTPDNFQSRRPNTSFCFLDIRSPGLGDTAMYLCATSRDRALGETQYFGPGTRLLVL.

The V gene is TRBV29-1, the J gene TRBJ2-1; D not resolved. V shed 7 bases and J shed 0 bases, with 10 bases lying between them. The CDR3 consists of 13 residues. Germline lookup yields CDR1 SQVTM and CDR2 ANQGSEA. Here the CDR3 DNA reads TGCAGCGCCCGACCGAGCTCCTACAATGAGCAGTTCTTC. Translating gives CSARPSSYNEQFF.

The chain employs TRBV29-1 and TRBJ2-3; D is unclear. CDR3 length equals 12 residues. CDR1 is SQVTM and CDR2 is ANQGSEA in the germline V gene. Trimming stripped 3 bases from V and 2 bases from J, with 6 bases between. The DNA for the CDR3 is TGCAGCGTTGATGTAGACACAGATACGCAGTATTTT. Protein product: CSVDVDTDTQYF.

This clonotype was seen only a few times. The J gene is TRBJ2-1, the V gene TRBV7-9, with D unclear. Germline CDR1 reads SEHNR; CDR2 reads FQNEAQ (reference sequence). This CDR3 contains 15 residues. Between the trimmed V and J ends, which lost 1 base and 0 bases, there was a span of 7 bases. CDR3 in amino acids: CASSLGSNSYNEQFF. DNA for the CDR3: TGTGCCAGCAGCTTAGGGTCAAACTCCTACAATGAGCAGTTCTTC.